These T cell receptor beta chains were read from a single sample in a study of CXCR3-negative and CXCR3-positive naive CD8 T cells. TCRdb reprocessed the 5' RACE reads and keeps a single row for each CDR3 protein, giving no DNA. The repertoire table contains some 53,000 distinct CDR3 sequences. What was sequenced was naive CXCR3+ CD8+ T cells from blood. The receptors shown here come from a human donor in good health. Some clones in this sample may be carry-over from other donors' samples. Both conserved end residues are part of each CDR3. Each record gives: V gene, J gene, clone size, CDR3 protein. Clone sizes are given selectively: once, few, many, or a class where the clone is expanded.

>TRBV28|TRBJ2-7|-
CASSLRGPAYEQYF
>TRBV24-1|TRBJ2-7|-
CATSDSRGTSGGHLDPYEQYF
>TRBV20-1|TRBJ2-2|-
CSAIISRDPVGELFF
>TRBV12-3/TRBV12-4|TRBJ2-7|-
CASSSGQFYEQYF
>TRBV21-1|TRBJ2-7|-
CASSTRLPYEQYF
>TRBV12-3/TRBV12-4|TRBJ2-3|-
CASTQLGDTQYF
>TRBV20-1|TRBJ2-1|-
CGFRDGESYNEQFF
>TRBV7-3|TRBJ2-6|-
CASSLSGSGANVLTF
>TRBV10-3|TRBJ2-1|-
CAIKGGLAGGFSYNEQFF
>TRBV7-6|TRBJ1-1|-
CASSYPGGGGTEAFF
>TRBV6-2/TRBV6-3|TRBJ1-5|-
CASSLWTADFSNQPQHF
>TRBV7-2|TRBJ1-4|-
CASSHLSRSELFF
>TRBV4-2|TRBJ2-1|-
CASSQQTQPLNEQFF
>TRBV6-6|TRBJ1-2|medium-sized
CASSYSDRVRTDGYTF
>TRBV27|TRBJ1-2|-
CASSPTGAYGYTF
>TRBV28|TRBJ2-7|-
CASSFNNEQYF
>TRBV11-3|TRBJ2-1|-
CASSPDGGESSYNEQFF
>TRBV7-2|TRBJ2-3|-
CASSSSLMRGRNTQYF
>TRBV2|TRBJ2-2|-
CATQGIAENTGELFF
>TRBV28|TRBJ2-1|-
CASSFLLDGTRNEQFF
>TRBV7-9|TRBJ1-2|-
CASSMTGSTLNGYTF
>TRBV3-1|TRBJ2-1|-
CASSHLTRFDNEQFF
>TRBV7-9|TRBJ2-7|-
CASSLDDSNYEQYF
>TRBV6-2/TRBV6-3|TRBJ2-7|-
CASSYSVTEQYF
>TRBV5-1|TRBJ2-1|-
CASSVGGPGNEQFF
>TRBV12-5|TRBJ2-7|-
CASAPGPPYEQYF
>TRBV20-1|TRBJ1-2|-
CSARDRGSYGYTF
>TRBV12-3/TRBV12-4|TRBJ2-7|-
CASSRVGDTNSYEQYF
>TRBV6-2/TRBV6-3|TRBJ2-1|-
CASAAFDATAKGQFF